The rows below give T cell receptor beta chains drawn from one sample of a study of cytomegalovirus exposure and HLA in healthy donors. Clones were read by immunoSEQ multiplex PCR, and TCRdb kept only the in-frame ones, dropping some. The sample gives about 78,000 clones, less than 96% of which show up once; roughly 1.6% is in the top ten. Sample: PBMCs. The source is a man between 18 and 35 years old in good health and CMV-seropositive. Each CDR3 is given with its conserved first and last residue.

TRBV6-5	TRBJ1-5	CASRRDRGNQPQHF
TRBV11-2	TRBJ1-5	CASSPWGGEGQPQHF
TRBV7-9	TRBJ2-2	CASSRGTSGNTGELFF
TRBV11-2	TRBJ2-5	CASSLRGQGDQETQYF
TRBV19	TRBJ1-1	CASSIEGQGKLLNTEAFF
TRBV30	TRBJ1-3	CAWSPGNLNTIYF
TRBV27	TRBJ2-7	CASSSSGANYEQYF
TRBV5-1	TRBJ1-2	CASSTRQGGYTF
TRBV27	TRBJ2-7	CASSLLAGGVYEQYF
TRBV5-4	TRBJ2-7	CASSLQPSGGGYEQYF
TRBV6-6	TRBJ2-7	CASSLTSGQYEQYF
TRBV6-1	TRBJ2-3	CASGELAGESDTQYF
TRBV9	TRBJ2-7	CASSVAGGDEQYF
TRBV4-1	TRBJ1-3	CASSQEGTGIGNTIYF
TRBV27	TRBJ2-1	CASSLRIGAVEQFF
TRBV5-1	TRBJ2-7	CASSLVLNYEQYF
TRBV10-3	TRBJ1-5	CAIKGQGNQPQHF
TRBV11-2	TRBJ2-3	CASSSPGGTSTDTQYF
TRBV27	TRBJ2-7	CASSFGGQHYEQYF
TRBV19	TRBJ1-1	CASSIPRTGKTEAFF
TRBV5-1	TRBJ2-7	CASSLRAGGGEQYF
TRBV30	TRBJ2-7	CAWSVPYRASSYEQYF
TRBV4-1	TRBJ2-7	CASSSNDRGAYEQYF
TRBV28	TRBJ2-2	CAAVAGNTGELFF
TRBV23-1	TRBJ1-3	CASSLRDRGRSGNTIYF
TRBV7-8	TRBJ2-7	CASSLRTGANEQYF
TRBV5-1	TRBJ2-1	CASSFLAGGDDNEQFF
TRBV5-6	TRBJ2-7	CASSLGTGYHEQYF
TRBV27	TRBJ1-3	CASTAIGSSGNTIYF
TRBV4-1	TRBJ2-2	CASSQGLPGAGELFF
TRBV29-1	TRBJ1-4	CSVGPQAGEKLFF
TRBV7-2	TRBJ2-7	CASSWGLAGRFSSYEQYF
TRBV7-3	TRBJ2-2	CASSLRVGGLAGVGTGELFF
TRBV15	TRBJ2-7	CATSRPGLAAYEQYF
TRBV5-1	TRBJ2-1	CASSLTGGVFYNEQFF
TRBV21-1	TRBJ2-7	CASSKASRTGPGYEQYF
TRBV10-3	TRBJ1-1	CAISESSGPTEAFF
TRBV30	TRBJ1-4	CAWMDRARVDEKLFF